This T cell receptor beta chain was observed in a study of blood T cell repertoires in COVID-19. As for the study in general: Specimens from acute and convalescent COVID-19 originated in the United States, Italy and Spain. From T cells, B-cell-depleted T cells, or PBMCs came the material, which was cDNA or gDNA.

TCRdb's table, derived via immunoSEQ multiplex PCR, lists solely in-frame clones and lacks some. The sample yields around 500,000 clones, 80% to 90% seen once. Germline assignment: CDR1 KGHSH and CDR2 LQKENI. Trimming cost V 3 bases and J 0 bases, with 21 bases left between them. This CDR3 contains 20 residues. The chain recombines TRBV18 with TRBJ2-6; the D gene is possibly TRBD2 (6 bases). What was sequenced was peripheral blood. The TCR originated in a human donor in a cohort sampled during active COVID-19. The CDR3 sequence is CASSPGLGGTPHSGANVLTF. CDR3 nucleotides: TGTGCCAGCTCACCCGGACTCGGCGGGACGCCTCACTCTGGGGCCAACGTCCTGACTTTC.